This TCR beta chain was captured in a study of blood T cell repertoires in COVID-19. Study-wide context: Acute-phase and convalescent COVID-19 samples originated in the United States, Italy and Spain. Nucleic acid was either cDNA or gDNA, and it came from T cells, B-cell-depleted T cells, or PBMCs.

Authors' processing steps: Reference gene primer amplification yielded estimated nucleated cell counts. Assay: immunoSEQ multiplex PCR; the TCRdb copy retains only in-frame clones and omits some. The DNA gave D and trimming, while V, J and clone size come from that table. Among over 200,000 clones, roughly 87% were seen once, and the ten largest hold approximately 12%. This CDR3 is built from 11 residues. Germline-derived CDR1 and CDR2 are GTSNPN and SVGIG (reference sequence). Trimming shortened V by 3 bases and J by 6 bases, and 7 bases separated the two germline ends. The source of this sequence is a woman under 30 who had recovered from COVID-19. Material: peripheral blood. This chain uses TRBV30 with TRBJ2-3, with D uncertain. CDR3 sequence reads: CAWSKRDTQYF. Written as DNA, the CDR3 is TGTGCCTGGAGCAAGAGGGATACGCAGTATTTT.